The clone carrying this TCR beta chain was detected only once. Its target is not known. Reverse transcription of about 0.5 to 1 ug RNA used random hexamers. immunoSEQ multiplex PCR amplified TCR beta CDR3 across 54 Vbeta, 13 Jbeta. One entry per CDR3 protein, called by TCRdb with MiXCR from the immunoSEQ multiplex PCR reads. The profile shows 150,000 to 160,000 distinct CDR3 sequences, 85% to 95% of them singletons. The sample comes from a study of CD8 T cells in Susac syndrome. J gave up 5 bases and V 4 bases, and 16 bases lay outside the gene matches. CDR1 and CDR2 from the germline V gene are SQVTM and ANQGSEA. CDR3 length: 17 amino acids. Study-wide points: Where Susac syndrome CD4+ T cell repertoires were concerned, no clonal expansion was evident.

The origin of this receptor is a human donor with Susac syndrome. Sequences were obtained from CD4+ T cells from PBMCs. The V and J genes are TRBV29-1 and TRBJ2-1; 8 bases map to TRBD2. CDR3 region: CSVVPRTGGLDDNEQFF. Here the CDR3 DNA reads TGCAGCGTTGTACCGAGGACCGGGGGACTAGATGACAATGAGCAGTTCTTC.